This T cell receptor beta chain was identified during a study of blood T cell repertoires in COVID-19. Study summary: The samples span acute and convalescent COVID-19 from the United States, Italy and Spain.

V gave up 2 bases and J gave up 2 bases, with 12 bases separating them. The CDR3 totals 15 residues. From germline, CDR1 is MNHEY and CDR2 SVGEGT. Profiled with immunoSEQ multiplex PCR; TCRdb holds only in-frame clones, not every one. The top ten hold roughly 2.5% of the sample, which has fewer than 300,000 clones, 87% seen once. This TCR was sampled from a woman between 45 and 60 years old with acute or convalescent COVID-19. Sample: peripheral blood. This chain joins TRBV6-2 or TRBV6-3 and TRBJ2-5; D might be TRBD2 (6 bases). CDR3 DNA: TGTGCCAGCAGTTACCTAGGGACTGAGCAAGAGACCCAGTACTTC. Its protein product is CASSYLGTEQETQYF.